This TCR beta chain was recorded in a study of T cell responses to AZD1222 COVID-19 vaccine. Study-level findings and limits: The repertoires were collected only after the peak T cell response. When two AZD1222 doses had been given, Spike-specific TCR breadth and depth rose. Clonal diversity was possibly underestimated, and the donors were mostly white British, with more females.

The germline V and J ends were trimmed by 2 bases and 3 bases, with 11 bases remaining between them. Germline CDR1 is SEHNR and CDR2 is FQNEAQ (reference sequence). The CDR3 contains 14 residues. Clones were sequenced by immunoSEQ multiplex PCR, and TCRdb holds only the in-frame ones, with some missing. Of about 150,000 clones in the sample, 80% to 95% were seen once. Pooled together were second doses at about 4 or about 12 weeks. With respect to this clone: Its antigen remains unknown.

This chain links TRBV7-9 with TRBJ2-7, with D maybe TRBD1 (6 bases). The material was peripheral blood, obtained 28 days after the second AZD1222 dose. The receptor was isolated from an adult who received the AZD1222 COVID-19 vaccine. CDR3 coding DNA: TGTGCCAGCAGCTTAACAGGGAACCTCTACGAGCAGTACTTC. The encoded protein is CASSLTGNLYEQYF.